Shown below are 32 T cell receptor beta chains from a single sample sequenced in a study of T-cell memory formation after mild COVID-19 (dated by TCRdb to the early 2020s). The library was built by means of 5' RACE. Sequencing relied on an Illumina NovaSeq 6000. The public reads were reprocessed in TCRdb via fastp at Q25 and MiXCR, keeping in-frame beta chains. Identical CDR3 protein sequences are pooled into one entry, listed with their most common genes and DNA. The sample yields 150,000 to 200,000 distinct CDR3 sequences; around 13% were counted once. The ten most abundant clones make up about 14% of the sample. The specimen sequenced was PBMCs or a T cell subset sorted from them (not recorded which). The receptors shown here come from an adult woman who had mild COVID-19 (a few samples of this study predate the infection). The sample titles of this study are shuffled in the database, so cell type and time point are left out; the donor was told from shared clones.

The V and J genes are TRBV20-1 and TRBJ1-6; D remains unclear. The CDR3 runs 13 residues. Germline CDR1 reads DFQATT; CDR2 reads SNEGSKA (reference sequence). The V gene lost 6 bases and the J gene lost 3 bases, with 9 bases spanning the gap. Here the CDR3 reads CSAPWGYNSPLHF. CDR3 sequence (DNA): TGCAGTGCCCCGTGGGGCTATAATTCACCCCTCCACTTT.

This clonotype was detected a few times. This chain connects TRBV7-2 to TRBJ2-5; TRBD2 matches at 16 bases. The CDR3 is made up of 23 amino acids. Germline V gene data show CDR1 as SGHTA and CDR2 as FQGNSA. Unmatched junction bases numbered 22, after V lost 3 bases and J lost 3 bases. The CDR3: CASSFPHLLGDGTSGRVEETQYF. The CDR3 DNA reads as TGTGCCAGCAGCTTCCCCCACCTCCTCGGGGACGGGACTAGCGGGAGGGTTGAAGAGACCCAGTACTTC.

This chain links TRBV6-5 with TRBJ1-5; the D gene is possibly TRBD1 (5 bases). The CDR3 spans 18 residues. Germline V gene data show CDR1 as MNHEY and CDR2 as SVGAGI. Deletions cut 6 bases from V and 4 bases from J, with 25 bases between. The chain's CDR3 is CASRRLGTGPGTNQPQHF. CDR3 DNA: TGTGCCAGCAGGAGACTTGGAACCGGGCCCGGGACTAATCAGCCCCAGCATTTT.

This clonotype appeared a few times. This sequence joins TRBV18 and TRBJ1-6, with D possibly matching TRBD1 (6 bases). V was clipped by 6 bases and J by 14 bases, with 20 bases between them. The CDR3 sequence is 14 residues long. Germline V gene data show CDR1 as KGHSH and CDR2 as LQKENI. The CDR3 coding sequence is TGTGCCAGCTCCCTCTCCGAGGGGGGGAGAGCCCTCCACTTT. It encodes CASSLSEGGRALHF.

The chain has TRBV2 and TRBJ2-7, with D tentatively TRBD1 (5 bases). This CDR3 is built from 14 residues. The germline V gene encodes CDR1 SNHLY and CDR2 FYNNEI. V was clipped by 3 bases and J by 4 bases, with 13 bases between them. CDR3 amino acids: CASSDFRAPYEQYF. The CDR3 nucleotides read TGTGCCAGCAGTGATTTCAGGGCGCCATACGAGCAGTACTTC.

This chain connects TRBV30 to TRBJ2-1; D is perhaps TRBD2 (5 bases). The germline CDR1 and CDR2 sequences are GTSNPN and SVGIG (reference sequence). This CDR3 has 11 amino acids. The V and J ends lost 3 bases and 10 bases respectively, with 10 bases between them. In nucleotides, the CDR3 is TGTGCCTGGAGCTGGGAGCGGGAGCAGTTCTTC. Protein product: CAWSWEREQFF.

The rearrangement links TRBV4-1 to TRBJ2-5, with 9 nucleotides matching TRBD2. Per germline, CDR1 MGHRA and CDR2 YSYEKL. The junction had 8 bases not matched to a gene; V was cut back by 2 bases and J by 4 bases. This CDR3 has 16 residues. DNA for the CDR3: TGCGCCAGCAGCCAAATTGGCGGGGGGGTAGGAGAGACCCAGTACTTC. Translation: CASSQIGGGVGETQYF.

This clonotype was seen ten or more times. The V gene is TRBV13, the J gene TRBJ2-5, with 10 bases fitting TRBD2. Germline loops: CDR1 PRHDT, CDR2 FYEKMQ (reference sequence). This CDR3 has 16 residues. J lost 3 bases, V lost 2 bases, and 6 bases had no gene match. The CDR3 DNA follows: TGTGCCAGCAGCTTAACGCTAGCGGGAGACGAAGAGACCCAGTACTTC. It yields the protein CASSLTLAGDEETQYF. The entire variable domain, with the rest obtained from reference TRBV13 and TRBJ2-5, is as follows: AAGVIQSPRHLIKEKRETATLKCYPIPRHDTVYWYQQGPGQDPQFLISFYEKMQSDKGSIPDRFSAQQFSDYHSELNMSSLELGDSALYFCASSLTLAGDEETQYFGPGTRLLVL.

This clonotype was detected only a few times. This rearrangement joins TRBV5-4 to TRBJ1-4, with 7 bases identical to TRBD1. V shed 9 bases and J 8 bases; nucleotides not matched to a gene: 19. Germline lookup yields CDR1 SGHNT and CDR2 YYREEE (reference sequence). This CDR3 is built from 16 residues. The CDR3, as DNA: TGTGCCACCGCGATGAGGGGGCCGGCTCGAGACGAAAAACTGTTTTTT. It yields the protein CATAMRGPARDEKLFF.

This clonotype was seen a handful of times. This rearrangement joins TRBV5-1 to TRBJ1-3; D possibly corresponds to TRBD1 (5 bases). Looked up from germline, CDR1 is SGHRS and CDR2 is YFSETQ. The V end lost 0 bases, the J end lost 1 base, and 8 bases lay between the germline ends. The CDR3 contains 15 residues. CDR3 in DNA: TGCGCCAGCAGCTTGGAGGCAGGGTCTGGAAACACCATATATTTT. Translating it yields CASSLEAGSGNTIYF.

The table lists this clonotype with many counts. The J gene is TRBJ2-5, the V gene TRBV20-1, with D perhaps TRBD2 (5 bases). V gave up 6 bases and J gave up 5 bases, with 13 bases separating them. The CDR3 is 12 amino acids. CDR1 DFQATT and CDR2 SNEGSKA come from the germline V gene (reference sequence). CDR3 loop: CSAQQDSETQYF. The CDR3 DNA reads TGCAGTGCACAGCAGGACTCGGAGACCCAGTACTTC.

The rearrangement joins TRBV7-2 to TRBJ1-2, with D possibly being TRBD1 (6 bases). The ends were cut back, 5 bases at V and 8 bases at J, with 12 bases in the middle. Germline CDR1 SGHTA, CDR2 FQGNSA. This CDR3 is 12 amino acids long. The CDR3 coding sequence is TGTGCCAGCAGCCTCACAGGGTTGGGCTACACCTTC. It codes for CASSLTGLGYTF.

This rearrangement joins TRBV29-1 to TRBJ1-1; the D gene is possibly TRBD1 (5 bases). The CDR3 has 13 residues. The V gene lost 8 bases and the J gene lost 1 base, with 14 bases spanning the gap. Germline assignment: CDR1 SQVTM and CDR2 ANQGSEA. The CDR3: CSSAAGTNTEAFF. CDR3 in DNA: TGCAGCAGCGCGGCAGGGACGAACACTGAAGCTTTCTTT.

This clonotype was detected many times. The chain couples TRBV27 to TRBJ2-7; a weak D match, TRBD1 (6 bases). The V gene lost 4 bases and the J gene lost 3 bases, with 16 bases spanning the gap. The germline V gene encodes CDR1 MNHEY and CDR2 SMNVEV (reference sequence). CDR3 length: 15 amino acids. The CDR3: CASSSGQGVDYEQYF. The DNA of the CDR3 is TGTGCCAGCAGTTCGGGACAAGGGGTGGACTACGAGCAGTACTTC.

The chain has TRBV5-6 and TRBJ2-1, with 8 bases matching TRBD1. This CDR3 has 14 amino acids. Germline CDR1 SGHDT, CDR2 YYEEEE. Trimming at V came to 7 bases and at J to 5 bases, leaving 8 bases not matched to a gene. For the CDR3, the DNA is TGTGCCAGCTGGAGACAGGGGTGGGACAATGAGCAGTTCTTC. It encodes CASWRQGWDNEQFF.

This clonotype was observed a few times. The J gene is TRBJ2-3, the V gene TRBV7-9; D possibly corresponds to TRBD2 (5 bases). This CDR3 spans 15 amino acids. Looked up from germline, CDR1 is SEHNR and CDR2 is FQNEAQ (reference sequence). V dropped 5 bases and J dropped 2 bases, with 14 bases sitting between them. As DNA, the CDR3 is TGTGCCAGCAGCCCACTAGGGTCGTACACAGATACGCAGTATTTT. Protein: CASSPLGSYTDTQYF.

The CDR3 reads CASSQEFDGSNYEQYF. The CDR3 coding sequence is TGCGCCAGCAGCCAAGAATTTGACGGGAGTAACTACGAGCAGTACTTC. This chain joins TRBV4-3 and TRBJ2-7, with TRBD2 as a possible D gene (6 bases). V was cut by 0 bases and J by 3 bases, with 15 bases left in between. CDR1 and CDR2 from the germline V gene are LGHNA and YSLEER. The CDR3 consists of 16 residues.

In its sample, this clonotype was seen many times. This sequence joins TRBV11-2 and TRBJ1-1, with no clear D. Germline V CDR1 and CDR2: SGHAT, FQNNGV. Trimming removed 4 bases from V and 7 bases from J, with 13 bases in between. The CDR3 runs 13 residues. The CDR3 spells CASSSSWRSEAFF. The CDR3 DNA is TGTGCCAGCAGCTCATCGTGGAGGAGTGAAGCTTTCTTT.

This clonotype appeared many times. The rearrangement links TRBV7-9 to TRBJ2-4; D call uncertain. Germline CDR1 is SEHNR and CDR2 is FQNEAQ (reference sequence). This CDR3 has 18 amino acids. Trimming removed 1 base from V and 0 bases from J, with 16 bases in between. The CDR3 is CASSLEVRRMGAKNIQYF. Written as DNA, the CDR3 is TGTGCCAGCAGCTTAGAGGTGCGCCGGATGGGAGCCAAAAACATTCAGTACTTC.

This chain links TRBV5-1 with TRBJ2-3; D gene uncertain. CDR1 and CDR2 (germline): SGHRS, YFSETQ. This CDR3 has 14 amino acids. V gave up 5 bases and J gave up 0 bases, with 10 bases separating them. For the CDR3, the DNA is TGCGCCAGCAGGGGCGGTGAAAGCACAGATACGCAGTATTTT. It specifies CASRGGESTDTQYF.

This clonotype was detected only a few times. CDR3 residues: CASSFSSGGAWADTQYF. The DNA for the CDR3 is TGTGCCAGCAGTTTCTCTAGCGGGGGGGCCTGGGCAGATACGCAGTATTTT. The chain combines TRBV27 with TRBJ2-3, with 12 nucleotides matching TRBD2. V lost 3 bases, J lost 4 bases, and 8 bases stayed unmatched. Germline lookup yields CDR1 MNHEY and CDR2 SMNVEV (reference sequence). The CDR3 runs 17 residues.

V gene TRBV12-3 or TRBV12-4 combines with J gene TRBJ1-2; D is unclear. V dropped 1 base and J dropped 8 bases, with 17 bases sitting between them. The CDR3 has 15 amino acids. CDR3 DNA sequence: TGTGCCAGCAGTTTAGGGCCCGCCATTTCTCCCGGCTACACCTTC. Protein sequence: CASSLGPAISPGYTF.

This clonotype was observed a few times. The chain has TRBV12-3 or TRBV12-4 and TRBJ1-4; no clear D. Trimming shortened V by 2 bases and J by 5 bases, and 12 bases separated the two germline ends. This CDR3 comprises 15 residues. CDR3 sequence: CASSLKGGGNEKLFF. CDR3 DNA: TGTGCCAGCAGTTTAAAGGGCGGCGGGAATGAAAAACTGTTTTTT.

This clonotype came up a few times. A much larger clone differs from this one at a single base, so this may be a read error. The rearrangement links TRBV7-2 to TRBJ1-1; D is perhaps TRBD1 (6 bases). Germline V gene sequence: CDR1 SGHTA, CDR2 FQGNSA. The CDR3 extends over 13 amino acids. V lost 3 bases and J 1 base, leaving 6 bases between the germline ends. The CDR3, as DNA: TGTGCCAGCAGCTTGGGGGCGAACACTGAAGCTTTCTTT. Protein: CASSLGANTEAFF.

V usage is TRBV7-6 and J usage is TRBJ2-7; D is unresolved. The CDR3 extends over 15 amino acids. CDR1 is SGHVS, CDR2 FNYEAQ, per germline. V was cut by 5 bases and J by 2 bases, with 16 bases left in between. The CDR3 DNA sequence: TGTGCCAGCAGCCCCCATCGAGACGGCCCCTACGAGCAGTACTTC. Protein sequence: CASSPHRDGPYEQYF.

This clonotype was seen only a few times. This chain links TRBV5-1 with TRBJ1-1; D uncertain. CDR3 length equals 17 residues. The V end was cut by 4 bases, the J end by 0 bases, with 19 bases between. The germline V gene encodes CDR1 SGHRS and CDR2 YFSETQ. CDR3 in amino acids: CASSLILGGNMNTEAFF. CDR3 DNA: TGCGCCAGCAGCCTTATCTTAGGAGGGAACATGAACACTGAAGCTTTCTTT.

The chain recombines TRBV5-1 with TRBJ2-1, with 8 bases lining up with TRBD2. This CDR3 region has 16 residues. Trimming cost V 3 bases and J 5 bases; bases outside gene matches: 10. Germline lookup yields CDR1 SGHRS and CDR2 YFSETQ. The CDR3 region has the DNA TGCGCCAGCAGCTCACCGCTAGCGGGCCTCGACAATGAGCAGTTCTTC. Amino acids: CASSSPLAGLDNEQFF.

This clonotype turned up a few times. The rearrangement links TRBV5-8 to TRBJ1-5; possible D gene TRBD1, 5 bases. The CDR3 covers 14 residues. CDR1 SGHTS and CDR2 YDEGEE come from the germline V gene. Trimming left V 2 bases short and J 0 bases short, with 6 bases between. In nucleotides, the CDR3 is TGTGCCAGCAGCTTTGGGGGTAGCAATCAGCCCCAGCATTTT. This sequence encodes CASSFGGSNQPQHF.

The genes are TRBV27 and TRBJ2-7; D is ambiguous. This CDR3 has 16 residues. V lost 1 base, J lost 0 bases, and 13 bases lay in between. Germline values: CDR1 MNHEY, CDR2 SMNVEV (reference sequence). CDR3 protein: CASSLYGPTSSYEQYF. Here the CDR3 DNA reads TGTGCCAGCAGTTTATATGGGCCCACGAGCTCCTACGAGCAGTACTTC.

The chain carries TRBV4-1 and TRBJ2-7; 9 bases line up with TRBD1. The CDR3 is 18 amino acids. With 0 bases clipped from V and 2 bases from J, the junction kept 11 bases outside the gene matches. Germline-derived CDR1 and CDR2 are MGHRA and YSYEKL. The CDR3 reads CASSQEHTGGLTPYEQYF. The CDR3 DNA reads TGCGCCAGCAGCCAAGAGCACACAGGGGGCCTCACCCCCTACGAGCAGTACTTC.

The V gene is TRBV5-1, the J gene TRBJ2-5; tentative D call: TRBD2 (6 bases). Looked up from germline, CDR1 is SGHRS and CDR2 is YFSETQ. Trimming removed 0 bases at V and 2 bases at J, with 11 bases between. The CDR3 has 15 amino acids. CDR3 sequence reads: CASSLAGDLQETQYF. CDR3 nucleotides: TGCGCCAGCAGCTTGGCGGGGGACTTACAAGAGACCCAGTACTTC.

This clonotype has at least ten counts. This chain joins TRBV18 and TRBJ2-5, with 7 bases that match TRBD1. This CDR3 comprises 13 residues. The trim removed 2 bases at V and 6 bases at J, leaving 3 bases unmatched. CDR1 KGHSH and CDR2 LQKENI come from the germline V gene. The CDR3 DNA is TGTGCCAGCTCACCAGGGACAGTTAAGACCCAGTACTTC. Translation: CASSPGTVKTQYF.